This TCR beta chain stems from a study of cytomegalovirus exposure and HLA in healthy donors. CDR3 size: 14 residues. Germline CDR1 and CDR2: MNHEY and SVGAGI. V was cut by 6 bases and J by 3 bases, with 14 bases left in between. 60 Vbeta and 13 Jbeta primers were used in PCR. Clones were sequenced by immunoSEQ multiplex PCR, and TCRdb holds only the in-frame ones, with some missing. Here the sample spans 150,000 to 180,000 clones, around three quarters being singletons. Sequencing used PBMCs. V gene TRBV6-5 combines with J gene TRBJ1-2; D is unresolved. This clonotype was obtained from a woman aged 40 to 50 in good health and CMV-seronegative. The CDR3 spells CASRRAGSYYGYTF. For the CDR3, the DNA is TGTGCCAGCAGGCGGGCAGGATCTTACTATGGCTACACCTTC.